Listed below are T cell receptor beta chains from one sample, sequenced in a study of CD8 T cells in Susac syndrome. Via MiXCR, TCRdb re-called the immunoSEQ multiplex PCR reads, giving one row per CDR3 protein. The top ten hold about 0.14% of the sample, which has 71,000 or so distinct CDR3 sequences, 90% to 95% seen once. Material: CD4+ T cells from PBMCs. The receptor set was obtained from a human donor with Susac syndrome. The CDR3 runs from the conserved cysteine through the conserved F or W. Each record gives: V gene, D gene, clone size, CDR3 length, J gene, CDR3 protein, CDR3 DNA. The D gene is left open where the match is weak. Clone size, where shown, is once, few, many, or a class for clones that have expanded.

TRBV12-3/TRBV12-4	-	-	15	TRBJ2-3	CASSPPLAYLDTQYF	TGTGCCAGCAGTCCCCCCCTAGCCTATTTAGATACGCAGTATTTT
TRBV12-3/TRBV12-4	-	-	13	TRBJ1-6	CASTQLRGRALHF	TGTGCCAGCACCCAACTACGGGGGAGGGCCCTCCACTTT
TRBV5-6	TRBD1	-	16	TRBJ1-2	CASSTGQGISSYGYTF	TGTGCCAGCAGCACCGGACAGGGAATTTCTTCCTATGGCTACACCTTC
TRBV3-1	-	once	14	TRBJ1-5	CASSQSPRQEPQHF	TGTGCCAGCAGCCAATCTCCCCGACAGGAGCCCCAGCATTTT
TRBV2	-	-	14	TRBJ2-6	CASSAQAGANVLTF	TGTGCCAGCAGTGCCCAGGCCGGGGCCAACGTCCTGACTTTC
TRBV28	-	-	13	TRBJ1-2	CASTMGGNYGYTF	TGTGCCAGCACCATGGGAGGGAACTATGGCTACACCTTC
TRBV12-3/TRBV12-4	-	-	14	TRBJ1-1	CASTLVGFSAEAFF	TGTGCCAGCACCCTAGTGGGGTTCTCGGCTGAAGCTTTCTTT
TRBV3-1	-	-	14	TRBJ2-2	CASSQAQNTGELFF	TGTGCCAGCAGCCAGGCACAGAACACCGGGGAGCTGTTTTTT
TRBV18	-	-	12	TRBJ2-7	CASSLNHYEQYF	TGTGCCAGCTCCCTGAATCACTACGAGCAGTACTTC
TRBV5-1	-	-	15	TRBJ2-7	CASSSGGSGIYEQYF	TGCGCCAGCAGCTCCGGGGGCAGTGGCATCTACGAGCAGTACTTC
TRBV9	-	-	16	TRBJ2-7	CASSPSLLRPTYEQYF	TGTGCCAGCAGCCCAAGTCTCTTGAGACCAACCTACGAGCAGTACTTC
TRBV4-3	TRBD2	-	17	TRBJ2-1	CASSQELAGGPYNEQFF	TGCGCCAGCAGCCAAGAACTAGCGGGGGGGCCCTACAATGAGCAGTTCTTC